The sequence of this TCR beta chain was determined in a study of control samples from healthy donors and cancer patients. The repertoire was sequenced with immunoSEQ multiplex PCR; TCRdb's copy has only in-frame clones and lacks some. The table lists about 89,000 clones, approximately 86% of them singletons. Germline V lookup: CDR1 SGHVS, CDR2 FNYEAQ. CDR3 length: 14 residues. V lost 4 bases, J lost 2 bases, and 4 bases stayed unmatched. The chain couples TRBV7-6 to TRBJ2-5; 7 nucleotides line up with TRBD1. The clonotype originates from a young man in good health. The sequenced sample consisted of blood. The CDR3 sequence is CASSSDRWQETQYF. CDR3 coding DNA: TGTGCCAGCAGCTCGGACAGGTGGCAAGAGACCCAGTACTTC.